Listed here are 8 T cell receptor beta chains from one sample, sequenced in a study of blood T cell repertoires in COVID-19 (dated by TCRdb to 2018 to 2021). The library was built by means of the immunoSEQ multiplex PCR assay. The clones in this table, taken by TCRdb from immuneACCESS, are in-frame only. Not every clone is retained; where verified, under half of the shortfall comes from an unresolved V gene, and the cause of the rest is unknown. This sample comprises approximately 160,000 clones, more than 80% of them detected only once. Less than 2% of the sample is taken by the ten largest. Sequenced material: peripheral blood. The receptors shown here come from a woman aged 60-75 years with COVID-19, enrolled during active disease.

V usage is TRBV9 and J usage is TRBJ1-1; 8 nucleotides align to TRBD1. The germline gives CDR1 SGDLS, CDR2 YYNGEE. CDR3 size: 15 residues. V was clipped by 1 base and J by 2 bases; unmatched bases: 4. This CDR3 is CASSVYRGGNTEAFF. The CDR3 region has the DNA TGTGCCAGCAGCGTATACAGGGGGGGAAACACTGAAGCTTTCTTT.

This chain uses TRBV3-1 (or the pseudogene TRBV3-2) with TRBJ1-1; 8 nucleotides agree with TRBD1. CDR1 is LGHDT and CDR2 is YNNKEL in the germline V gene (reference sequence). J lost 5 bases, V lost 4 bases, and 6 bases had no gene match. The CDR3 is 14 residues long. CDR3 bases: TGTGCCAGCAGCCGGGTAGGACAGGGAACTGAAGCTTTCTTT. This translates into CASSRVGQGTEAFF.

CDR3 region: CASSLGTGSGNTIYF. CDR3 coding DNA: TGTGCCAGCAGCTTAGGGACTGGGTCTGGAAACACCATATATTTT. The gene calls are TRBV7-9 and TRBJ1-3, with D unresolved. CDR1 and CDR2 from the germline V gene are SEHNR and FQNEAQ (reference sequence). The CDR3 runs 15 residues. V dropped 1 base and J dropped 1 base, with 8 bases sitting between them.

The genes are TRBV7-3 and TRBJ1-1, with TRBD1 as a possible D gene (5 bases). The CDR3 contains 16 residues. Trimming shortened V by 5 bases and J by 0 bases, and 16 bases separated the two germline ends. Germline V CDR1 and CDR2: SGHTA, FQGTGA. DNA for the CDR3: TGTGCCAGCAGCCCAACGGGTGGGGCTTTGAACACTGAAGCTTTCTTT. Protein product: CASSPTGGALNTEAFF.

This sequence joins TRBV3-1 (or the pseudogene TRBV3-2) and TRBJ2-5, with no clear D. Looked up from germline, CDR1 is LGHDT and CDR2 is YNNKEL (reference sequence). This CDR3 has 12 amino acids. V lost 1 base and J 8 bases, leaving 8 bases between the germline ends. The CDR3 DNA is TGTGCCAGCAGCCAAGCTAGTTTAACCCAGTACTTC. This codes for CASSQASLTQYF.

The gene calls are TRBV5-6 and TRBJ2-1; D is ambiguous. This CDR3 comprises 15 residues. From germline, CDR1 is SGHDT and CDR2 YYEEEE. Trimming cost V 2 bases and J 0 bases, with 9 bases left between them. CDR3 sequence: CASSLDWSSYNEQFF. The CDR3 DNA follows: TGTGCCAGCAGCTTAGACTGGAGCTCCTACAATGAGCAGTTCTTC.

This chain uses TRBV7-9 with TRBJ2-2, with a tentative D call TRBD1 (5 bases). Germline CDR1 is SEHNR and CDR2 is FQNEAQ (reference sequence). This CDR3 is 17 amino acids long. V lost 4 bases and J 4 bases, leaving 19 bases between the germline ends. The DNA of the CDR3 is TGTGCCAGCAGCTCTCCTCCTGGGGCGACCCTCACCGGGGAGCTGTTTTTT. Amino acid sequence: CASSSPPGATLTGELFF.

For the CDR3, the DNA is TGTGCCAGCAGCTTAGGACCCGGGGAGACCCAGTACTTC. It is translated as CASSLGPGETQYF. This chain joins TRBV7-6 and TRBJ2-5, with D uncertain. Germline assignment: CDR1 SGHVS and CDR2 FNYEAQ. The CDR3 sequence is 13 residues long. V was clipped by 1 base and J by 5 bases, with 8 bases between them.